Listed here are 7 T cell receptor beta chains from one sample, sequenced in a study of shared clonotypes between healthy human individuals. Produced via immunoSEQ multiplex PCR; TCRdb's table is partial and in-frame only. Of about 680,000 clones in the sample, about 74% were seen once. The sample taken for sequencing was memory CD4+ T cells sorted from blood. Subset denoted: CD45RA-negative fraction. The origin of the receptors is a woman in her 30s in good health.

This rearrangement joins TRBV5-1 to TRBJ2-4; D is ambiguous. Germline V gene lookup returns CDR1 SGHRS and CDR2 YFSETQ. The CDR3 is 12 residues long. V lost 4 bases and J 9 bases, leaving 11 bases between the germline ends. CDR3 loop: CASSEDLAIQYF. The CDR3, as DNA: TGCGCCAGCAGCGAAGACCTTGCCATTCAGTACTTC.

This rearrangement joins TRBV7-8 to TRBJ2-1; tentative D call: TRBD2 (6 bases). There are 14 residues in the CDR3. Looked up from germline, CDR1 is SGHVS and CDR2 is FQNEAQ. Trimming cost V 5 bases and J 4 bases, with 12 bases left between them. For the CDR3, the DNA is TGTGCCAGCAGCCTAAACCGGGGGTACAATGAGCAGTTCTTC. Amino acids: CASSLNRGYNEQFF.

This clone came up many times. This chain uses TRBV2 with TRBJ2-1, with 10 bases aligning to TRBD1. V gave up 6 bases and J gave up 7 bases; unmatched junction bases: 6. The CDR3 is 14 amino acids. CDR1 SNHLY and CDR2 FYNNEI come from the germline V gene. CDR3 nucleotide sequence: TGTGCCAGCAGCCGGGACAGGGGTTTGAATGAGCAGTTCTTC. This codes for CASSRDRGLNEQFF.

The genes are TRBV28 and TRBJ1-2; D remains unclear. This CDR3 has 12 residues. Deletions cut 3 bases from V and 7 bases from J, with 9 bases between. Germline CDR1 reads MDHEN; CDR2 reads SYDVKM. The DNA for the CDR3 is TGTGCCAGCAGTTTTAGTCTAGGTGGCTACACCTTC. Translated, it gives CASSFSLGGYTF.

This chain links TRBV28 with TRBJ1-2; D call uncertain. CDR3 length equals 15 residues. Trimming pared 6 bases from V and 4 bases from J, leaving 18 bases between. The germline V gene has CDR1 MDHEN and CDR2 SYDVKM. The CDR3 nucleotides read TGTGCCAGCAGGAGCGTGGGGAAGGAGAGCTATGGCTACACCTTC. This translates into CASRSVGKESYGYTF.

The chain couples TRBV7-8 to TRBJ1-5, with D possibly TRBD1 on 5 matching bases. The CDR3 consists of 16 residues. Germline values: CDR1 SGHVS, CDR2 FQNEAQ. With 5 bases removed from V and 6 bases from J, the gap between germline ends came to 20 bases. This chain's CDR3 is CASSKIRGAGGQPQHF. In DNA form, the CDR3 reads TGTGCCAGCAGCAAAATAAGAGGGGCCGGGGGTCAGCCCCAGCATTTT.

The chain recombines TRBV19 with TRBJ2-7; perhaps TRBD1 as D (6 bases). Trimming took off 5 bases at V and 2 bases at J, with 25 bases between the two ends. This CDR3 is 18 amino acids long. CDR1 is LNHDA and CDR2 is SQIVND in the germline V gene (reference sequence). DNA for the CDR3: TGTGCCAGTAGTTCCAACCGGGACATAGACTCTTTGCCCTACGAGCAGTACTTC. Translated, it gives CASSSNRDIDSLPYEQYF.